One TCR beta chain is described in this entry. Its target is unknown. TCRdb reprocessed the 5' RACE reads via MiXCR and lists one record per CDR3 protein. The sample holds roughly 160,000 distinct CDR3 sequences, 10% to 15% seen once. The sample belongs to a study of T-cell memory formation after mild COVID-19. Study information: The study found TCR clusters largely donor specific.

Study-wide results and limits: Memory from before infection featured some responding clones, which suggests cross-reactive memory joined.

The CDR3 is 17 amino acids. V was trimmed by 0 bases and J by 0 bases, leaving 9 bases between them. CDR1 is MNHEY and CDR2 is SVGEGT in the germline V gene. The receptor's source is a man aged 18 to 35 who had mild COVID-19 (a few samples of this study predate the infection). Cell type and time point are not known. The sample was PBMCs or a T cell subset sorted from them (not recorded which). This chain uses TRBV6-2 or TRBV6-3 with TRBJ2-6; perhaps D is TRBD1 or TRBD2 (5 bases each). CDR3 sequence reads: CASSYSPGSSGANVLTF. The CDR3 region has the DNA TGTGCCAGCAGTTACTCTCCAGGGAGCTCTGGGGCCAACGTCCTGACTTTC.